This T cell receptor beta chain was captured in a study of T-cell memory formation after mild COVID-19. Study details: TCR clustering was largely donor specific. General observations from the study: Pre-infection memory held some responding clones, suggesting pre-existing cross-reactive T cells responded.

The CDR3 totals 14 residues. Germline V gene sequence: CDR1 PRHDT, CDR2 FYEKMQ (reference sequence). V was cut by 1 base and J by 5 bases, with 12 bases left in between. Of note for this clonotype: Its specificity is unknown.

TCRdb re-called the 5' RACE reads with MiXCR, one entry per CDR3 protein. The sample lists roughly 580,000 distinct CDR3 sequences, under 20% occurring once. The TCR was taken from an adult woman who had mild COVID-19 (a few samples of this study predate the infection). Cell type and time point are not known. The sample was PBMCs or a T cell subset sorted from them (not recorded which). The chain is built from TRBV13 and TRBJ2-7, with a weak D call TRBD2 (5 bases). The DNA of the CDR3 is TGTGCCAGCAGCTTAGCCCCGACTATACACGAGCAGTACTTC. Its translation: CASSLAPTIHEQYF.